This T cell receptor beta chain was observed in a study of OX40 agonist ivuxolimab in advanced cancers. Study observations and caveats: People who partly responded at 0.1-3.0 mg/kg had some of the least clonal expansion seen. The work left the antigen specificity of expanded peripheral T cells undetermined.

CDR3 size: 12 residues. The germline CDR1 and CDR2 sequences are MNHEY and SMNVEV (reference sequence). Trimming left V 7 bases short and J 4 bases short, with 11 bases between. For this clone: Its antigen is not identified.

Here immunoSEQ multiplex PCR was the method, and the copy in TCRdb shows in-frame clones only, minus some. Among about 70,000 clones listed, 85% to 90% were seen once. This receptor was taken from an adult with an advanced solid tumor such as melanoma, head and neck, liver or kidney cancer. This sequence joins TRBV27 and TRBJ2-7; weak D call: TRBD1 (5 bases). The sample was CD4+ or CD8+ T cells sorted from blood, taken in a trial of the OX40 agonist ivuxolimab. The CDR3 bases are TGTGCCAGCACCTCAAAGGGGTACGAGCAGTACTTC. Its translation: CASTSKGYEQYF.